This T cell receptor (beta chain) was captured in a study of T cell repertoires in ileal Crohn's disease. In the study overall: Roughly 40% were active smokers at surgery; median disease duration was roughly 7.9 years.

This clone was counted once. No antigen is known for it. Time point described: neoterminal ileum biopsy at postoperative endoscopy, about 6 months after surgery. Eligibility required adulthood, ileal or ileocolonic Crohn's disease and indicated ileocolonic resection. Findings and limits, study-wide: Active smokers at surgery had more clonal expansions than non-smokers. Sorted CD8 T cells held more high-frequency clones than CD4.

Measured with immunoSEQ multiplex PCR; TCRdb has only the in-frame clones, and not every one. Of about 16,000 clones listed, 55% to 85% are singletons. This CDR3 contains 15 residues. The V gene end was trimmed by 11 bases and the J gene end by 6 bases; junction bases not matched to a gene: 11. Per germline, CDR1 ENHRY and CDR2 SYGVKD. The gene calls are TRBV10-3 and TRBJ1-5; 12 positions agree with TRBD1. The sample comprised ileal tissue. The clonotype was recovered from an adult with Crohn's disease. The CDR3 sequence: CASSRDRGQGQPQHF. In DNA form, the CDR3 reads TGTGCCTCCTCAAGGGACAGGGGGCAGGGTCAGCCCCAGCATTTT.